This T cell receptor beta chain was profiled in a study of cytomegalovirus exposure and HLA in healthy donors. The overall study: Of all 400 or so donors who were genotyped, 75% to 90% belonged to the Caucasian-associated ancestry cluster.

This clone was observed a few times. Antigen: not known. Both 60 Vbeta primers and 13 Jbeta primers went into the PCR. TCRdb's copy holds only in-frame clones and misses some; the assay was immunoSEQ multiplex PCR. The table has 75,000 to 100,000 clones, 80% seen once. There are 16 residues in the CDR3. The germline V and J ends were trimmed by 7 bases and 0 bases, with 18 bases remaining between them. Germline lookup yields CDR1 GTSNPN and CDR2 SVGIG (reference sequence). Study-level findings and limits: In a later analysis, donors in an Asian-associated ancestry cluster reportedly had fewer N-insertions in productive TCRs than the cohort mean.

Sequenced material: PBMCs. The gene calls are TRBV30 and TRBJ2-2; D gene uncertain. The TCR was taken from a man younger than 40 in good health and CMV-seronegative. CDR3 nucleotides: TGTGCCTTCCGGAGCTTACCTTCTGCGAACACCGGGGAGCTGTTTTTT. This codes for CAFRSLPSANTGELFF.